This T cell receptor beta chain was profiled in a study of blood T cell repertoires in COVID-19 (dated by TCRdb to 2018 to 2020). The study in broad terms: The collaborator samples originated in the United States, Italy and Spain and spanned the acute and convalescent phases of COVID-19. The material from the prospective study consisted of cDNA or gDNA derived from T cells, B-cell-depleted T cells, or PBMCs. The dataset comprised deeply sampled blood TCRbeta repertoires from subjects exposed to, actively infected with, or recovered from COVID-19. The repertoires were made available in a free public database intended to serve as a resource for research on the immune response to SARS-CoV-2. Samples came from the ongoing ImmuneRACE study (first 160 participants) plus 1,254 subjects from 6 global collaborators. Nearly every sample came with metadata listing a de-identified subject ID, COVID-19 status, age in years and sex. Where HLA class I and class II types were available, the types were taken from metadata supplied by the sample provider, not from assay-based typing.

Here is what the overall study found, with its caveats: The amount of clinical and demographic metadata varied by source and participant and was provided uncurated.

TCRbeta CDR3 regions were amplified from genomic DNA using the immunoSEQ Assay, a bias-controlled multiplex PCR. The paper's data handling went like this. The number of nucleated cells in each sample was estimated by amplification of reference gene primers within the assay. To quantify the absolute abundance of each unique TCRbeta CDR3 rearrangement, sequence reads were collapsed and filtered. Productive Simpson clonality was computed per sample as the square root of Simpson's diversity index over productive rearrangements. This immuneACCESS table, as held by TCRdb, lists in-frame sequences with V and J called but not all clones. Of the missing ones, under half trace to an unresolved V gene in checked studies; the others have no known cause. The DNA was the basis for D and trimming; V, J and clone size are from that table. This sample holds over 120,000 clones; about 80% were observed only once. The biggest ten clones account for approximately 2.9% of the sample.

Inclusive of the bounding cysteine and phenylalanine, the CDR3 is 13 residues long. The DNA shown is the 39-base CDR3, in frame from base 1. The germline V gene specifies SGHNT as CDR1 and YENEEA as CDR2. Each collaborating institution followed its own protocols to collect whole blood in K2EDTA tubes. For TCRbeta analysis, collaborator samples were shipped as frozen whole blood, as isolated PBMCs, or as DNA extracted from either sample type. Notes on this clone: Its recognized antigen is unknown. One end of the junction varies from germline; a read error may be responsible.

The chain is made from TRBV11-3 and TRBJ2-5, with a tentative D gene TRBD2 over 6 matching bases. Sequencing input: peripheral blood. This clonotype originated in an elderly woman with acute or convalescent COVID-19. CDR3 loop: CASSLGLEEAQYF. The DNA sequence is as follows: TGTGCCAGCAGCTTAGGACTAGAAGAGGCCCAGTACTTC.